This is a list of T cell receptor beta chains from one sample in a study of tumor-infiltrating lymphocytes in primary liver carcinoma. TCRdb processed the multiplex PCR reads anew with MiXCR; each CDR3 protein has one entry. Of about 59,000 distinct CDR3 sequences in the sample, 71% were seen once. Material: liver tumor tissue from sampling region 2. The origin of the receptors is a man aged 35 to 55 with primary liver carcinoma and hepatitis B virus infection. The CDR3 runs from the conserved cysteine through the conserved F or W. Each record gives: clone size, D gene, V gene, J gene, CDR3 DNA, CDR3 protein. D genes are given only for firm matches. Expanded clones are given a class, and other clones once, few, many or no size at all.

NA	TRBD1	TRBV18	TRBJ1-1	TGTGCCAGCTCATTACCGCGACAGGGAATTTCTTTCTTT	CASSLPRQGISFF
NA	NA	TRBV4-1	TRBJ2-7	TGCGCCAGTAGCCAAGGTCAGGGCGGAACCTACGAGCAGTGCTTC	CASSQGQGGTYEQCF
NA	NA	TRBV7-8	TRBJ2-3	TGTGCCAGCAGCTCAACAGGGGGGGGATATTCTGATATGCAGTATTTT	CASSSTGGGYSDMQYF
NA	NA	TRBV11-2	TRBJ2-3	TGTGCCAGCAGCCGAGAACCCCTCAACCCCACAGATATGCAGTATTTT	CASSREPLNPTDMQYF
NA	TRBD1	TRBV4-2	TRBJ1-1	TGTTCCAGCAGCCAAGAGTATGGACAGGGTTTTTGGACTGAATCTCTCTTT	CSSSQEYGQGFWTESLF
few	NA	TRBV6-5	TRBJ1-2	TGTGCCAGCAGCCAGGACAGCGCGAGCGGCTACACCTTC	CASSQDSASGYTF
NA	NA	TRBV29-1	TRBJ1-1	TGCAGCATTGACGGGGGGTGGGGGATGAGGACTGAAGCTTTCTTT	CSIDGGWGMRTEAFF
once	NA	TRBV11-2	TRBJ1-4	TGTGCCAGCAGCAAGACTCCAGGGACAAGTGAAAAACTGTTTTTT	CASSKTPGTSEKLFF
once	NA	TRBV29-1	TRBJ1-2	TGCGGCGTTAGAGCCAACTACGCTGGCTACACCTTC	CGVRANYAGYTF
NA	TRBD1	TRBV6-5	TRBJ2-2	TGTGTCAGCAGTTATGGGGGTCTTACAGGGGTGCTGTTTTTT	CVSSYGGLTGVLFF
NA	NA	TRBV28	TRBJ2-4	TGTGCCGGCAGTTCGGTACTATTTCAGTACTTC	CAGSSVLFQYF
NA	NA	TRBV5-5	TRBJ1-1	TGTGCCAGCAGATTGACGGCTGAAGCTTTCTTT	CASRLTAEAFF
NA	TRBD2	TRBV10-3	TRBJ2-1	TGTGCCATTACCCCGTGGGCTAGCGGGTCCTACAATGAGCAGTTCTTC	CAITPWASGSYNEQFF
NA	NA	TRBV28	TRBJ1-5	TGTGCCGCTCGACATAGCAATCAGCCCCAGCATTTT	CAARHSNQPQHF
medium-sized	NA	TRBV11-2	TRBJ2-3	TGTGCCAGCAGTTTGGGAACAGATACGCAGTATTTT	CASSLGTDTQYF
once	NA	TRBV12-3/TRBV12-4	TRBJ1-5	TGTCCCAGCATGCGGGCCACCGCAATAAATCAGCCCCTGCATTTT	CPSMRATAINQPLHF
NA	TRBD1	TRBV12-3/TRBV12-4	TRBJ1-4	TGTGCCAGCAGTCTGTCCGGGACAGGGATTGAAAAACTGTTTTTT	CASSLSGTGIEKLFF
NA	NA	TRBV29-1	TRBJ2-1	TGCAGTGTTCGTCGGGGAGACAATGAGCAGTTCTTC	CSVRRGDNEQFF
NA	NA	TRBV5-4	TRBJ2-5	TGTGCCAGTGGCCAAAAGAGCGGAGCTGGCGAGACTCAGTACTTC	CASGQKSGAGETQYF
NA	NA	TRBV11-2	TRBJ2-1	TGTGCAAGCAGCAGCAGTGTTGGCGAACAGTTCTTC	CASSSSVGEQFF
many	TRBD1	TRBV24-1	TRBJ2-7	TGTGCCGTGGGACAGGGGCCCTACGAGCAGTACTTC	CAVGQGPYEQYF
many	TRBD1	TRBV28	TRBJ1-3	TGTGCCAGCAGTCCCGGGACAGCTTTCTCTGGAAACACCATATATTTT	CASSPGTAFSGNTIYF